This TCR beta chain was recorded in a study of CD8+ T cells in alopecia areata. General study points: Normal-skin resident alphabeta T cells also appear among scalp sample sequences. Lesional scalp, notably in alopecia totalis/universalis, had clonality above that of normal scalp.

As for this clone: The target antigen is unknown.

Once RNA had been extracted, it was reverse transcribed into cDNA to act as the sequencing template. Method: immunoSEQ multiplex PCR; TCRdb's copy keeps in-frame clones and lacks some. The table shows a few hundred thousand clones, with around two fifths occurring only once. Treatment defined: oral pan-JAK inhibitor, 5-10 mg twice daily. Individuals with alopecia areata gave both lesional scalp punch biopsies and peripheral blood for collection. This TCR came from a human donor with alopecia areata. The source was CD4+ T cells sorted from blood, collected around week 31, from a patient treated with tofacitinib.

As DNA, the CDR3 is TGTGCCAGCAGCTTCCCGCTCGCGGGGGCCCAAACTGGTGAGCAGTTCTTC. Translated, it gives CASSFPLAGAQTGEQFF. This chain uses TRBV5-4 with TRBJ2-1, with D maybe TRBD2 (7 bases). The CDR3 totals 17 residues. Germline CDR1 SGHNT, CDR2 YYREEE (reference sequence). Trimming cost V 2 bases and J 9 bases, with 24 bases left between them. Full variable domain (remainder filled in from reference TRBV5-4 and TRBJ2-1): ETGVTQSPTHLIKTRGQQVTLRCSSQSGHNTVSWYQQALGQGPQFIFQYYREEENGRGNFPPRFSGLQFPNYSSELNVNALELDDSALYLCASSFPLAGAQTGEQFFGPGTRLTVL.